This T cell receptor (beta chain) was captured by sequencing in a study of shared clonotypes between healthy human individuals. The repertoire was sequenced with immunoSEQ multiplex PCR; TCRdb's copy has only in-frame clones and lacks some. The sample carries 2,500,000 or so clones, under 95% recorded once. The CDR3 contains 14 residues. V dropped 2 bases and J dropped 4; count of bases not matched to a gene: 4. CDR1 is MNHEY, CDR2 SMNVEV, per germline (reference sequence). The sequence was collected from a man younger than 35 in good health. Some clones in this sample may be carry-over from other donors' samples. The chain recombines TRBV27 with TRBJ1-2; 7 positions agree with TRBD1. Sequenced material: naive CD4+ T cells from PBMCs. Subset defined: CD45RA+ positively selected. The DNA of the CDR3 is TGTGCCAGCAGTTTACGACAGGGACGCTATGGCTACACCTTC. It encodes CASSLRQGRYGYTF.